The T cell receptor beta chain under discussion was sequenced for a study of T cell responses to AZD1222 COVID-19 vaccine. Assay used: immunoSEQ multiplex PCR; TCRdb lists only in-frame clones, some missing. The repertoire holds 72,000 or so clones, with 87% as singletons. The length of the CDR3 is 14 residues. V shed 4 bases and J shed 8 bases, with 17 bases lying between them. Germline V gives CDR1 SGHTA, CDR2 FQGNSA. The sample was peripheral blood, taken on day 0 of AZD1222 vaccination. The chain employs TRBV7-2 and TRBJ1-2; D remains unclear. The source is an adult in good health. The CDR3 here is CASSSEIQVKGYTF. Here the CDR3 DNA reads TGTGCCAGCAGCTCGGAGATTCAAGTAAAAGGCTACACCTTC.